The entry below gives a single T cell receptor beta chain sequence along with its context. In the authors' workflow: Quantification of nucleated cells was approximated via reference gene primer amplification. Produced via immunoSEQ multiplex PCR; TCRdb's table is partial and in-frame only. D and trimming were read from the DNA, whereas the V and J calls and clone size are those reported in that table. The sample has some 300,000 clones, approximately 86% seen once. The data stem from a study of blood T cell repertoires in COVID-19. Study information: Whether acute or convalescent, the COVID-19 samples came from the United States, Italy and Spain.

The sample taken for sequencing was peripheral blood. The sequence was obtained from a man in his 70s with acute or convalescent COVID-19.

The CDR3 reads CASSENEPGLPPSQPQHF. Here the CDR3 DNA reads TGTGCCAGCAGCGAAAATGAACCGGGACTTCCTCCCTCTCAGCCCCAGCATTTT. The V call is TRBV16, the J call TRBJ1-5; TRBD1 is a possible D gene (5 bases). Trimming cost V 5 bases and J 6 bases, with 26 bases left between them. Germline CDR1 KGHSY, CDR2 FQNENV. The CDR3 is 18 amino acids.